Only a few counts were recorded for the clone carrying this T cell receptor beta chain. Germline CDR1 is LNHDA and CDR2 is SQIVND (reference sequence). The CDR3 contains 11 residues. Trimming took off 5 bases at V and 6 bases at J, with 5 bases between the two ends. The data originate from a study of T-cell reconstitution after alpha-beta-depleted transplantation in children. Unique molecular identifiers were used in preparing the TCRbeta library. TCRdb used MiXCR to reprocess the PCR reads, holding one entry per CDR3 protein. The table lists 200,000 to 250,000 distinct CDR3 sequences, around 12% of them singletons.

The receptor was isolated from a human donor who donated a stem cell graft to a child with acute lymphoblastic leukemia. This material consisted of PBMCs from the stem cell graft donor, taken from the stem cell graft. The V and J genes are TRBV19 and TRBJ2-1; D ambiguous. The CDR3, as DNA: TGTGCCAGTAGTCGGTCCAATGAGCAGTTCTTC. Its protein product is CASSRSNEQFF.